This T cell receptor beta chain was sequenced in a study of blood T cell repertoires in COVID-19. For the study at large: Acute and convalescent COVID-19 specimens originated in the United States, Italy and Spain.

Germline CDR1 SGHAT, CDR2 FQNNGV. V lost 1 base and J lost 9, with 7 bases in between. The CDR3 runs to 13 residues. The participants were between about 18 and 95 years old and came from under 25 US areas. Libraries were prepared by immunoSEQ multiplex PCR; TCRdb keeps only in-frame clonotypes and omits some of them. This sample yields about 160,000 clones, of which about four fifths are seen a single time; more than 3% belongs to the top ten. This chain uses TRBV11-2 with TRBJ1-6; the D is unclear. The source is a woman aged 55-70 years who had recovered from COVID-19. Material for sequencing was PBMCs or T cells enriched from blood (not recorded which). The CDR3 region has the DNA TGTGCCAGCAGCTTAGTTGGGAGTTCACCCCTCCACTTT. It specifies CASSLVGSSPLHF.